The entry below describes one T cell receptor beta chain. The sample holds a few counts of this clone. The specificity of this receptor is unknown. No much larger clonotype is one base removed from it; base qualities were not supplied. The cohort was made up of 500 to 800 healthy bone marrow donors. All cohort members were sampled while nominally healthy, although unrecorded immune exposures were likely present. The donor was CMV seropositive and was included in the group of 300 or so seropositive cohort members. A peripheral blood sample was collected from each donor, and TCR beta sequencing was performed on peripheral blood mononuclear cells. Genomic DNA extraction from the blood cell samples was performed with the Qiagen DNeasy Blood Extraction Kit. This entry comes from a study of cytomegalovirus exposure and HLA in healthy donors (dated by TCRdb to the late 2010s). A note on the overall study: In an earlier analysis of fewer than 750 of the donors, 250 to 350 Gb of sequence data and some 120 million unique TCR beta sequences from roughly 200 million T cells were reported. A later genetic analysis took genome-wide SNP genotypes for about 55% of the roughly 670 donors and used that subset as a discovery cohort. A later analysis re-analyzed previously published TCR beta repertoires from hundreds of donors and added high-resolution HLA genotyping to study TCR occurrence patterns. The study aimed to test whether signatures of past pathogen exposure could be identified by cataloging public T cell receptors. Both class I and class II loci were covered by HLA typing, at four-digit resolution. The study profiled the T cell repertoires of hundreds of subjects by immunosequencing and related them to cytomegalovirus serostatus. All discovery cohort repertoires had been generated using a single sequencing platform. Roughly five DR-DQ haplotypes were handled as single units for association and clustering because linkage in the cohort was strong. Alongside the repertoire data, information on donor age, sex, ethnicity and CMV serostatus was compiled. Rather than using new phenotypic data, the later analysis identified candidate immune exposures from TCR beta sequences and from how often those sequences occurred across donors. Across approximately 400 genotyped donors of the cohort, an average of 235,054 unique TCR beta nucleotide sequences per donor were sequenced, and 15% to 20% of those sequences were non-productive. To decide whether each TCR beta V gene segment behaved as functional or pseudogenic, an earlier analysis of some 570 of the donors relied on high-throughput TCR beta sequencing. To predict cytomegalovirus infection status, the study brought together high-throughput TCR immunosequencing, statistical association of individual TCRs with disease status, and machine learning. Of the approximately 400 genotyped donors, 70% to 90% were placed in the genetic ancestry cluster associated with self-reported Caucasian donors. The number of donors typed differed by locus, with 629-630 for A, B, C, DRB1 and DQB1, around 520 for DQA1, about 610 for DPA1, and around 460 for DPB1. Along with the approximately 620-subject first cohort, a separate validation cohort of over 90 different subjects was used. An early release that covered about 640 HLA-typed donors contained approximately 300 gigabases of sequencing data and 85 million to 100 million unique TCR sequences. Points the paper makes about the study in general: For the cohort, immune exposure information was limited to CMV serostatus. In an earlier analysis of some 500 of the donors, most TCR beta V segments were observed in productive rearrangements about 90% or about 30% of the time, broadly matching IMGT annotations. A later analysis associated about 16,000 TCR beta sequences with specific HLA alleles at a false discovery rate of 0.05. In the study, approximately 160 TCR beta chains were listed as associated with cytomegalovirus. V-gene and J-gene trimming of TCR beta chains was associated with a missense DCLRE1C variant in a later genetic analysis, and the association was replicated in an independent cohort. Correlated functional status among segregating V segments might be attributable to linkage disequilibrium, but an unknown experimental factor could not be ruled out. Over 15 rarely observed V segments, including chromosome 9 orphons, were excluded from the earlier analysis of a few hundred of the donors because counts were too low. Only TCR beta chains were sequenced in this cohort, and the absence of alpha or paired-chain data limited detectable features. According to a later analysis, parvovirus B19, influenza, CMV and Epstein-Barr virus appeared linked to several top co-occurrence clusters. Most TCR sequences were seen in very few donors, while some public TCRs were found in many individuals. Most CMV-associated TCR beta chains appeared to be HLA-restricted in a later analysis, and the HLA associations seemed to be driven largely by CMV exposure. The 87-base-pair reads could not distinguish some IMGT-functional V segments, including TRBV6-2 and TRBV6-3, so those segments were excluded. The authors suggested that the approach could potentially be extended to other disease states and immunological phenotypes. When HLA alleles, especially DR and DQ, strongly co-occurred, attributing TCR associations to individual alleles was difficult. In a later analysis, TCR association rates were found to vary across HLA loci, with the most associated TCRs seen for DRB1 alleles and the fewest for HLA-C alleles. A further reported finding was that TCR beta sequences accurately predicted the HLA-A and HLA-B alleles for most subjects in the first cohort. In vitro tests confirmed that three of the cytomegalovirus-associated TCR beta chains recognize cytomegalovirus antigens. HLA typing was unavailable for some donors at each locus, so association tests used only the typed subset. The classifier was reported to diagnose cytomegalovirus status with high specificity and sensitivity in both the original and validation cohorts. A group of highly shared sequence variants was considered likely to be a technical artifact of the sequencing pipeline. A later genetic analysis reported fewer N-insertions in productive TCRs among donors in an Asian-associated ancestry cluster than the roughly 700-donor mean. Roughly uniform sequencing depth across donors was assumed in presence/absence analyses, although this assumption may not hold. In a later analysis, HLA-associated TCR beta chains showed more clonal expansion and lower generation probabilities than non-associated chains that were equally common.

V gives up 6 bases and J gives up 8 bases, and the segment between their germline ends measures 19 bases. The CDR1 and CDR2 encoded by the germline V gene are SNHLY and FYNNEI. From the cysteine through the phenylalanine, the CDR3 covers 14 amino acids. Only the CDR3 DNA stays, 42 bases, in frame from base 1. The method was the immunoSEQ multiplex PCR assay. For the multiplex PCR, a mixture combining 60 forward primers for TCR Vbeta segments and 13 reverse primers for TCR Jbeta segments was used. A multiplex PCR assay on genomic DNA amplified the CDR3 region of rearranged TCR beta genes. Amplified TCR beta libraries were sequenced as 87-base-pair reads on the Illumina HiSeq System. The paper's processing steps were these. A later analysis counted about 80 million unique TCR beta chains across the 690 or so repertoires, and around 9.9 million of these chains were shared by at least two donors. Raw reads were error-corrected and collapsed into unique sequences with a nearest-neighbor algorithm that merged closely related sequences to remove PCR and sequencing errors. CDR3 sequences were aligned to IMGT reference sequences to assign V, D and J gene segments. For a sequence to be retained, a match of at least six nucleotides to both a V gene segment and a J gene segment was required. A rearrangement counted as productive if the CDR3 had no stop codons and remained in frame with V and J, and every other rearrangement counted as non-productive. CDR3 was defined by IMGT convention, running from the second conserved V-encoded cysteine to the conserved J-encoded phenylalanine. The earlier analysis of 550 to 650 of the donors excluded any sequence lacking an unambiguous match to a single V gene segment. In an earlier analysis of approximately 560 of the donors, a V segment was called functional when productive rearrangements were above 56.7%, and segregating when the standard deviation between donors exceeded 5%. To diagnose cytomegalovirus status from the catalog of TCR beta chain sequences, a statistical classification framework was built. In a later analysis, TCR nucleotide sequences were compared against IMGT/GENE-DB human TR gene sequences so that V and J genes could be assigned. The TCRdist pipeline was used in a later analysis to assign CDR3 sequences and most-parsimonious VDJ recombination scenarios. In a later analysis, each TCR beta chain was defined by its CDR3 amino acid sequence together with its V-gene family, and reads lacking a unique V-gene family were excluded. To address suspected cross-contamination and a sequencing artifact, a later analysis removed approximately 600 highly shared, low-generation-probability nucleotide sequences. In a later analysis, a clonal expansion index for each public chain was calculated from normalized within-repertoire ranks of inferred template counts. Generation probabilities in a later analysis came from a VDJ recombination model fitted to out-of-frame rearrangements, and those results were checked against IGoR. In a later analysis, TCR-TCR, TCR-HLA and TCR-CMV co-occurrence was scored with hypergeometric tests, and a repertoire-size bias correction was applied to TCR pairs. In a later analysis, false discovery rates were estimated by permuting HLA or CMV assignments 20 times. In a later analysis, co-occurring TCRs were grouped using DBSCAN, with TCRdist sequence similarity added in when clustering inside HLA-allele-positive subsets. For co-occurrence clustering, repertoires with fewer than 30,000 or more than 120,000 public chains were excluded, along with five repertoires with anomalous nucleotide sharing. Held by TCRdb, this immuneACCESS table contains in-frame sequences only and omits some clones. Under half of the omission traces to an unresolved V gene where checked; the cause of the rest is unknown. The V and J calls and clone size were taken over from that table, and D and trimming were inferred from the DNA. Within this sample are roughly 80,000 clones, with roughly four fifths of them counted one time only. The ten largest clones add up to over 5% of the sample.

This receptor was taken from a woman aged 45-59 years in good health and CMV-seropositive. The sample was PBMCs. The V and J segments used are TRBV2 and TRBJ2-5; the D segment could be TRBD1, given 6 matching bases. The bases are TGTGCCAGCAGCTCGCAGGGGACCTCGGGAACCCAGTACTTC. Its protein product is CASSSQGTSGTQYF.